The 31 T cell receptor beta chains below all came from one sample that was sequenced in a study of PD-L1 blockade in urothelial cancer. TCRdb's copy holds only in-frame clones and misses some; the assay was immunoSEQ multiplex PCR. The sample yields around 20,000 clones, 70% to 90% seen once. The sequencing here drew on PBMCs, taken around atezolizumab (anti-PD-L1) treatment. The receptor set was obtained from a man aged 45-65 years with urothelial cancer.

The chain combines TRBV28 with TRBJ1-5; 8 bases line up with TRBD1. J was trimmed by 4 bases and V by 4 bases; bases with no gene match: 18. Germline CDR1 and CDR2: MDHEN and SYDVKM. This CDR3 is built from 19 residues. Here the CDR3 reads CASSSRRQGWGLKNQPQHF. CDR3 nucleotide sequence: TGTGCCAGCAGTTCCCGTCGACAGGGGTGGGGGCTGAAAAATCAGCCCCAGCATTTT.

V usage is TRBV27 and J usage is TRBJ1-5; perhaps TRBD1 as D (6 bases). In germline, CDR1 is MNHEY, CDR2 SMNVEV (reference sequence). The CDR3 is made up of 14 amino acids. V lost 6 bases and J 5 bases, leaving 14 bases between the germline ends. The CDR3 bases are TGTGCCAGCAGAAGGGACACCAGGGATCAGCCCCAGCATTTT. This translates into CASRRDTRDQPQHF.

V and J are TRBV7-9 and TRBJ2-1, with TRBD2 matching over 10 bases. The CDR3 length is 16 residues. J lost 7 bases, V lost 6 bases, and 12 bases had no gene match. Germline V gene data show CDR1 as SEHNR and CDR2 as FQNEAQ (reference sequence). CDR3 residues: CASRGNSGRARNEQFF. The CDR3 DNA follows: TGTGCCAGCAGGGGGAACAGCGGGAGGGCGAGGAATGAGCAGTTCTTC.

V usage is TRBV9 and J usage is TRBJ2-1; 14 bases are shared with TRBD2. The germline V gene has CDR1 SGDLS and CDR2 YYNGEE. The CDR3 runs to 17 residues. With V trimmed by 0 bases and J by 9 bases, 8 bases remained unmatched. This chain's CDR3 is CASSVGTSGGSMVEQFF. CDR3 in DNA: TGTGCCAGCAGCGTAGGGACTAGCGGGGGGAGCATGGTTGAGCAGTTCTTC.

This sequence joins TRBV4-3 and TRBJ2-3; 7 bases are a match to TRBD1. Germline V gives CDR1 LGHNA, CDR2 YSLEER. V gave up 4 bases and J gave up 3 bases; unmatched junction bases: 7. The CDR3 loop spans 15 amino acids. The CDR3 protein is CASSRGQGVTDTQYF. The CDR3 DNA reads TGCGCCAGCAGCCGGGGGCAGGGGGTGACAGATACGCAGTATTTT.

This rearrangement joins TRBV7-9 to TRBJ2-1, with TRBD1 matching 8 bases. CDR1 and CDR2 from the germline V gene are SEHNR and FQNEAQ (reference sequence). This CDR3 has 15 residues. V lost 5 bases to trimming and J lost 5 bases; unmatched junction nucleotides: 8. The CDR3 protein is CASSTGQGENNEQFF. The DNA for the CDR3 is TGTGCCAGCAGCACCGGACAGGGAGAAAACAATGAGCAGTTCTTC.

The rearrangement uses TRBV14 and TRBJ2-1; D may be TRBD2 (5 bases). Germline V gives CDR1 SGHDN, CDR2 FVKESK. The CDR3 is made up of 13 amino acids. V was cut by 4 bases and J by 9 bases, with 13 bases left in between. The CDR3 DNA reads as TGTGCCAGCAGCCCCTTCCCTAGCCCTGAGCAGTTCTTC. Translation gives CASSPFPSPEQFF.

The chain links TRBV5-1 to TRBJ1-4, with TRBD1 identical over 7 bases. Germline values: CDR1 SGHRS, CDR2 YFSETQ. With 4 bases clipped from V and 5 bases from J, the junction kept 5 bases outside the gene matches. This CDR3 has 14 residues. CDR3 in amino acids: CASSITTGNEKLFF. CDR3 nucleotide sequence: TGCGCCAGCAGCATAACGACAGGGAATGAAAAACTGTTTTTT.

This clone is deemed medium-sized. The gene calls are TRBV4-1 and TRBJ1-1, with TRBD1 matching over 8 bases. Germline CDR1 is MGHRA and CDR2 is YSYEKL. The trim removed 2 bases at V and 0 bases at J, leaving 8 bases unmatched. This CDR3 is built from 17 residues. Here the CDR3 reads CASSQPRQGIVNTEAFF. CDR3 in DNA: TGCGCCAGCAGCCAACCACGACAGGGGATTGTGAACACTGAAGCTTTCTTT.

The chain joins TRBV5-1 to TRBJ1-6; D may be TRBD1 (5 bases). Trimming pared 4 bases from V and 5 bases from J, leaving 10 bases between. The germline CDR1 and CDR2 sequences are SGHRS and YFSETQ. The CDR3 runs 14 residues. In nucleotides, the CDR3 is TGCGCCAGCAGCGGAGGGGCGGATAATTCACCCCTCCACTTT. It specifies CASSGGADNSPLHF.

The CDR3: CASSQGIGEITNYGYTF. Here the CDR3 DNA reads TGCGCCAGCAGCCAAGGGATCGGGGAGATTACTAACTATGGCTACACCTTC. The chain combines TRBV4-1 with TRBJ1-2; D ambiguous. The V end lost 1 base, the J end lost 0 bases, and 15 bases lay between the germline ends. The CDR3 is 17 residues long. Per germline, CDR1 MGHRA and CDR2 YSYEKL.

V and J are TRBV18 and TRBJ2-1; 9 bases match TRBD1. The trim removed 0 bases at V and 3 bases at J, leaving 3 bases unmatched. This CDR3 region has 16 residues. Germline V gives CDR1 KGHSH, CDR2 LQKENI. CDR3 sequence: CASSPPRDRVYNEQFF. The CDR3 nucleotides are TGTGCCAGCTCACCACCCCGGGACAGGGTCTACAATGAGCAGTTCTTC.

The chain couples TRBV10-2 to TRBJ2-7; the match to TRBD2 covers 10 bases. The CDR3 sequence is 13 residues long. Trimming removed 6 bases from V and 4 bases from J; junction bases left unmatched: 3. Germline V gene lookup returns CDR1 WSHSY and CDR2 SAAADI. The CDR3, as DNA: TGCGCCAGCAGGTCTAGCGGGAGTTACGAGCAGTACTTC. It translates to CASRSSGSYEQYF.

V is TRBV25-1 and J is TRBJ1-3; TRBD1 aligns across 7 bases. Germline CDR1 is MGHDK and CDR2 is SYGVNS. CDR3 length: 16 amino acids. Germline trimming cut 4 bases from V and 0 bases from J; bases unmatched to any gene: 6. The CDR3 spells CASSGQGKGSGNTIYF. The CDR3 DNA follows: TGTGCCAGCAGTGGACAGGGAAAGGGCTCTGGAAACACCATATATTTT.

This chain uses TRBV19 with TRBJ2-7, with D uncertain. The CDR3 is 14 residues long. Deletions cut 8 bases from V and 3 bases from J, with 17 bases between. In germline, CDR1 is LNHDA, CDR2 SQIVND (reference sequence). The CDR3 here is CASAPRRGIYEQYF. The DNA of the CDR3 is TGTGCCAGTGCCCCACGGCGCGGAATCTACGAGCAGTACTTC.

The chain joins TRBV2 to TRBJ2-7, with a possible D match to TRBD2 (6 bases). CDR1 and CDR2 (germline): SNHLY, FYNNEI. Trimming removed 7 bases from V and 4 bases from J, with 17 bases in between. The CDR3 runs 14 residues. CDR3: CASMWKRERYEQYF. The CDR3 DNA sequence: TGTGCCAGCATGTGGAAACGGGAGAGGTACGAGCAGTACTTC.

The chain is built from TRBV27 and TRBJ2-7, with a possible D match to TRBD2 (6 bases). CDR3 length equals 13 residues. CDR1 MNHEY and CDR2 SMNVEV come from the germline V gene (reference sequence). The ends were cut back, 2 bases at V and 5 bases at J, with 10 bases in the middle. The CDR3 sequence: CASSLVRGDEQYF. Here the CDR3 DNA reads TGTGCCAGCAGTTTAGTGCGGGGCGACGAGCAGTACTTC.

CDR3 sequence (DNA): TGTGCCAGCAGCGTAGAGGGAGCGATGGGTGAAAAACTGTTTTTT. It translates to CASSVEGAMGEKLFF. The chain has TRBV9 and TRBJ1-4; D is unclear. Germline CDR1 is SGDLS and CDR2 is YYNGEE. V was trimmed by 0 bases and J by 7 bases, leaving 13 bases between them. This CDR3 has 15 amino acids.

The chain recombines TRBV7-2 with TRBJ2-5, with 13 bases aligning to TRBD2. The CDR3 is 19 amino acids. Unmatched junction bases numbered 9, after V lost 0 bases and J lost 2 bases. Per the germline V gene, CDR1 is SGHTA and CDR2 is FQGNSA. This CDR3 is CASSLATSGGALDQETQYF. The CDR3 DNA reads TGTGCCAGCAGCTTAGCTACTAGCGGGGGGGCCTTGGATCAAGAGACCCAGTACTTC.

This clone was seen only a few times. V gene TRBV5-4 combines with J gene TRBJ1-1; no firm D call. CDR3 size: 13 residues. V was pared by 0 bases and J by 7 bases, with 10 bases between. Germline V gene sequence: CDR1 SGHNT, CDR2 YYREEE (reference sequence). In DNA form, the CDR3 reads TGTGCCAGCAGCTTGGACGAGATATTTGAAGCTTTCTTT. The encoded protein is CASSLDEIFEAFF. Full variable domain (outside the CDR3, taken from reference TRBV5-4 and TRBJ1-1): ETGVTQSPTHLIKTRGQQVTLRCSSQSGHNTVSWYQQALGQGPQFIFQYYREEENGRGNFPPRFSGLQFPNYSSELNVNALELDDSALYLCASSLDEIFEAFFGQGTRLTVV.

A note on this clone: At one end the junction does not follow the germline gene, possibly because of a read error. The genes are TRBV7-7 and TRBJ2-7; D unclear. CDR1 is SSHAT, CDR2 FNYEAQ, per germline (reference sequence). This CDR3 spans 13 amino acids. CDR3 protein: CASSVDVRGEQYF. As DNA, the CDR3 is TGTGCTAGCAGTGTAGATGTCCGAGGCGAGCAGTACTTC. Drawing the rest from reference TRBV7-7 and TRBJ2-7, the complete variable domain is GAGVSQSPRYKVTKRGQDVTLRCDPISSHATLYWYQQALGQGPEFLTYFNYEAQPDKSGLPSDRFSAERPEGSISTLTIQRTEQRDSAMYRCASSVDVRGEQYFGPGTRLTVT.

This rearrangement joins TRBV19 to TRBJ2-1; D not certain. Germline V lookup: CDR1 LNHDA, CDR2 SQIVND (reference sequence). Trimming left V 1 base short and J 6 bases short, with 10 bases between. The CDR3 runs 14 residues. In nucleotides, the CDR3 is TGTGCCAGTAGTATAGGTGGTACAACCAATGAGCAGTTCTTC. Translation: CASSIGGTTNEQFF.

The genes are TRBV6-5 and TRBJ2-3, with a possible D match to TRBD1 (5 bases). The CDR3 sequence is 15 residues long. Trimming pared 4 bases from V and 6 bases from J, leaving 17 bases between. The germline V gene encodes CDR1 MNHEY and CDR2 SVGAGI. The CDR3: CASSSQGTHKDTQYF. CDR3 coding DNA: TGTGCCAGCAGTTCCCAGGGTACCCATAAGGATACGCAGTATTTT.

This chain joins TRBV6-6 and TRBJ2-2; no reliable D call. Germline V gene lookup returns CDR1 MNHNY and CDR2 SVGAGI (reference sequence). V gave up 6 bases and J gave up 3 bases, with 5 bases separating them. The CDR3 runs to 12 residues. The CDR3 nucleotides are TGTGCCAGCAGCCGAGACACCGGGGAGCTGTTTTTT. Translation: CASSRDTGELFF.

The V and J genes are TRBV30 and TRBJ2-2; D possibly corresponds to TRBD2 (6 bases). Trimming pared 0 bases from V and 3 bases from J, leaving 14 bases between. CDR1 and CDR2 (germline): GTSNPN, SVGIG (reference sequence). CDR3 length equals 16 residues. This CDR3 reads CAWSVVRTTHTGELFF. CDR3 DNA sequence: TGTGCCTGGAGTGTAGTGAGGACTACCCACACCGGGGAGCTGTTTTTT. Full variable domain (remainder filled in from reference TRBV30 and TRBJ2-2): SQTIHQWPATLVQPVGSPLSLECTVEGTSNPNLYWYRQAAGRGLQLLFYSVGIGQISSEVPQNLSASRPQDRQFILSSKKLLLSDSGFYLCAWSVVRTTHTGELFFGEGSRLTVL.

The chain carries TRBV28 and TRBJ2-3, with a weak D call TRBD2 (5 bases). Germline lookup yields CDR1 MDHEN and CDR2 SYDVKM. The V end was cut by 4 bases, the J end by 4 bases, with 18 bases between. There are 16 residues in the CDR3. This CDR3 reads CASSCPLGRPSDTQYF. The CDR3 nucleotides are TGTGCCAGCAGTTGCCCACTAGGCCGTCCTTCAGATACGCAGTATTTT. The entire variable domain, with the rest obtained from reference TRBV28 and TRBJ2-3, is as follows: DVKVTQSSRYLVKRTGEKVFLECVQDMDHENMFWYRQDPGLGLRLIYFSYDVKMKEKGDIPEGYSVSREKKERFSLILESASTNQTSMYLCASSCPLGRPSDTQYFGPGTRLTVL.

The chain combines TRBV11-1 with TRBJ2-7; D is uncertain. The CDR3 totals 12 residues. Trimming took off 1 base at V and 3 bases at J, with 4 bases between the two ends. Germline V gene sequence: CDR1 SGHAT, CDR2 FQDESV (reference sequence). The CDR3 loop is CASSLDSYEQYF. The CDR3 nucleotides read TGTGCCAGCAGCTTAGACAGCTACGAGCAGTACTTC.

This chain joins TRBV28 and TRBJ1-4, with D uncertain. In germline, CDR1 is MDHEN, CDR2 SYDVKM. This CDR3 region has 18 residues. V was clipped by 5 bases and J by 12 bases, with 31 bases between them. CDR3 residues: CASSPAMSRAVMKTELFF. CDR3 sequence (DNA): TGTGCCAGCAGTCCTGCAATGTCGCGGGCTGTAATGAAAACGGAACTGTTTTTT.

CDR3 in amino acids: CASSESTGKSYNEQFF. For the CDR3, the DNA is TGCGCCAGCAGTGAGTCGACGGGGAAGTCCTACAATGAGCAGTTCTTC. The chain joins TRBV10-1 to TRBJ2-1; TRBD2 might be the D (5 bases). The germline CDR1 and CDR2 sequences are WNHNN and SYGVQD (reference sequence). This CDR3 comprises 16 residues. With 0 bases removed from V and 1 base from J, the gap between germline ends came to 10 bases.

The chain recombines TRBV10-3 with TRBJ1-2; D is perhaps TRBD1 (6 bases). The germline gives CDR1 ENHRY, CDR2 SYGVKD. V lost 4 bases and J 6 bases, leaving 9 bases between the germline ends. This CDR3 has 12 amino acids. This CDR3 is CAISGGGDGYTF. The CDR3 nucleotides are TGTGCCATCAGTGGAGGGGGGGATGGCTACACCTTC.

The rearrangement joins TRBV30 to TRBJ2-5; no definite D call. The CDR3 totals 13 residues. V was cut by 4 bases and J by 9 bases, with 18 bases left in between. Germline CDR1 is GTSNPN and CDR2 is SVGIG (reference sequence). The CDR3 DNA is TGTGCCTGGATGTCGCGTTTAACTATGGCCCAGTACTTC. This translates into CAWMSRLTMAQYF.